This T cell receptor (beta chain) was identified in a study of blood T cell repertoires in COVID-19. Profiling relied on immunoSEQ multiplex PCR, and the TCRdb table lists in-frame clones only, not all of them. The table has about 280,000 clones, about 90% seen once. Germline V CDR1 and CDR2: LNHNV, YYDKDF (reference sequence). The CDR3 consists of 16 residues. V shed 1 base and J 2 bases; nucleotides not matched to a gene: 1. What was sequenced was PBMCs or T cells enriched from blood (not recorded which). The sequence was collected from a woman in her sixties or seventies who had recovered from COVID-19. The chain has TRBV15 and TRBJ2-6; 8 positions agree with TRBD1. The CDR3 region is CATSRATGAGANVLTF. Here the CDR3 DNA reads TGTGCCACCAGCAGAGCGACAGGGGCTGGGGCCAACGTCCTGACTTTC.